Sequencing of this T cell receptor beta chain was carried out in a study of sequential checkpoint blockade in melanoma. Across the whole study: Each arm's sequence ended with maintenance nivolumab.

Assay used: immunoSEQ multiplex PCR; TCRdb lists only in-frame clones, some missing. Of roughly 29,000 clones listed, 75% to 85% are singletons. The V and J ends lost 0 bases and 8 bases, in that order; junction bases with no gene match: 6. Germline V gene sequence: CDR1 MNHEY, CDR2 SMNVEV (reference sequence). The CDR3 extends over 15 amino acids. As for treatment: randomized to nivolumab then ipilimumab (arm A) or the reverse (arm B). The input for sequencing was CD8+ T cells sorted from blood (inferred from file names), taken from a patient given nivolumab and ipilimumab in sequence. The gene calls are TRBV27 and TRBJ1-2; TRBD1 matches at 10 bases. The sequence came from a human donor with melanoma. Here the CDR3 reads CASSLSSTGGAGYTF. In nucleotides, the CDR3 is TGTGCCAGCAGTTTATCCTCGACAGGGGGCGCAGGCTACACCTTC.